The rows below give T cell receptor beta chains drawn from one sample of a study of shared clonotypes between healthy human individuals. Profiled with immunoSEQ multiplex PCR; TCRdb holds only in-frame clones, not every one. The table includes some 550,000 clones, around 97% detected once. Sequenced: naive CD4+ T cells sorted from blood. Every receptor here comes from a woman aged 25 to 39 in good health. CDR3s include the opening cysteine and the closing phenylalanine or tryptophan. A D gene is named only where the DNA matches it firmly. Part of the rows lack a size; the others show once, few, many or a class for expanded clones.

J gene,CDR3 length,clone size,V gene,D gene,CDR3 DNA,CDR3 protein
TRBJ1-5,15,-,TRBV19,TRBD1,TGTGCCACTCAACTCGACAGGGGCGTAAATCAGCCCCAGCATTTT,CATQLDRGVNQPQHF
TRBJ2-5,11,-,TRBV29-1,-,TGCAGCGTTGAAATCCGCGAGACCCAGTACTTC,CSVEIRETQYF
TRBJ2-3,17,-,TRBV15,-,TGTGCCACCAGCAGACCCCCGCGGGTGTTAAGCACAGATACGCAGTATTTT,CATSRPPRVLSTDTQYF
TRBJ2-5,19,-,TRBV7-2,-,TGTGCCGTCGCCGCCGGAGGCACCAGCAGCTTAGGGCGTAGGGAGACCCAGTACTTC,CAVAAGGTSSLGRRETQYF
TRBJ2-3,14,-,TRBV15,TRBD1,TGTGCCACCAGCAGAGACAGGGGGCAGGATACGCAGTATTTT,CATSRDRGQDTQYF
TRBJ1-1,13,once,TRBV30,TRBD1,TGTGCCTGGAGTTATACTCAGGGGGCAGGAGCTTTCTTT,CAWSYTQGAGAFF
TRBJ2-1,17,-,TRBV18,TRBD2,TGTGCCAGCTCACCCCTTTCCCTGACTAGCGGGAGTTCGGAGCAGTTCTTC,CASSPLSLTSGSSEQFF
TRBJ1-2,13,-,TRBV19,-,TGTGCCAGTAGTTTAACCGGGGAATATGGCTACACCTTC,CASSLTGEYGYTF
TRBJ2-3,14,-,TRBV6-6,-,TGTGCCAGCAGTTTCGGATCTAGCACAGATACGCAGTATTTT,CASSFGSSTDTQYF
TRBJ2-1,17,-,TRBV5-1,-,TGCGCCAGCAGCTTGGTAGTGGGGAGCAGCTCCTACAATGAGCAGTTCTTC,CASSLVVGSSSYNEQFF
TRBJ2-5,13,-,TRBV28,-,TGTGCCAGCAGTTTCGGGGGAGGAGAGACCCAGTACTTC,CASSFGGGETQYF
TRBJ1-1,17,-,TRBV27,TRBD1,TGTGCCAGCACCCCGGGACAGGGGGCCCTCCGCCACACTGAAGCTTTCTTT,CASTPGQGALRHTEAFF
TRBJ1-2,16,-,TRBV5-1,-,TGCGCCAGCAGCCCGGAGACAGGCGAAGGACTCTATGGCTACACCTTC,CASSPETGEGLYGYTF
TRBJ2-4,14,-,TRBV16,-,TGTGCCAGCAGCCAATCGGGGGTTACAGACATTCAGTACTTC,CASSQSGVTDIQYF
TRBJ2-7,14,-,TRBV11-2,-,TGTGCCAGCAGCTTAGCCCCCATAGCCTACGAGCAGTACTTC,CASSLAPIAYEQYF
TRBJ1-6,14,-,TRBV21-1,-,TGTGCCAGCATCCTACAGGGGAGGAATTCACCCCTCCACTTT,CASILQGRNSPLHF
TRBJ1-5,15,-,TRBV28,TRBD1,TGTGCCAGCAGTGATTACAGGGGGAGCAATCAGCCCCAGCATTTT,CASSDYRGSNQPQHF
TRBJ2-2,15,-,TRBV10-2,-,TGCGCCAGCATCCCAGGGGCCGGGAACACCGGGGAGCTGTTTTTT,CASIPGAGNTGELFF
TRBJ2-3,15,-,TRBV30,-,TGTGCCTGGAGACGCGGGACTGGGCACACAGATACGCAGTATTTT,CAWRRGTGHTDTQYF
TRBJ1-1,14,-,TRBV6-5,-,TGTGCCAGCAGTTGGCTGACGGGGGACACTGAAGCTTTCTTT,CASSWLTGDTEAFF
TRBJ2-1,16,-,TRBV5-1,TRBD2,TGCGCCAGCAGCCCGGCGGGACTAGCGGGACCCAATGAGCAGTTCTTC,CASSPAGLAGPNEQFF
TRBJ1-5,16,-,TRBV19,-,TGTGCCAGTAGTATAGCCAGGGCGACCAGCAATCAGCCCCAGCATTTT,CASSIARATSNQPQHF
TRBJ2-7,12,-,TRBV15,-,TGTGCCACCAGCCTCTTCGGCAGCGAGCAGTACTTC,CATSLFGSEQYF
TRBJ2-7,12,once,TRBV5-6,-,TGTGCCAGCAGCAGCCAGGGCTACGAGCAGTACTTC,CASSSQGYEQYF
TRBJ2-1,14,-,TRBV13,-,TGTGCCAGCAGCCCAGAGACCCGGACGAATGAGCAGTTCTTC,CASSPETRTNEQFF
TRBJ1-4,15,-,TRBV7-9,-,TGTGCCAGCAGCTTAGCGGGAGGTATTGGTGAAAAACTGTTTTTT,CASSLAGGIGEKLFF
TRBJ2-1,11,-,TRBV2,-,TGTGCCAGCAACTATGACAATGAGCAGTTCTTC,CASNYDNEQFF
TRBJ2-7,14,-,TRBV27,-,TGTGCCAGCAGGGGGGACTGGGGCACCTACGAGCAGTACTTC,CASRGDWGTYEQYF
TRBJ2-7,13,-,TRBV19,-,TGTGCCAGTAGTATAGACTTAGACTACGAGCAGTACTTC,CASSIDLDYEQYF
TRBJ1-3,13,-,TRBV28,-,TGTGCCAGCCAGAGGAGCTCTGGAAACACCATATATTTT,CASQRSSGNTIYF
TRBJ1-1,11,-,TRBV4-1,-,TGCGCCAGCAGGCAGGGCGCGGTAGCTTTCTTT,CASRQGAVAFF
TRBJ1-1,13,-,TRBV9,TRBD1,TGTGCCAGCAGCGCCACAGGGGACACTGAAGCTTTCTTT,CASSATGDTEAFF
TRBJ1-1,12,-,TRBV5-5,-,TGTGCCAGCAGCTTGGCCGTGAGTGAAGCTTTCTTT,CASSLAVSEAFF
TRBJ2-1,16,-,TRBV9,-,TGTGCCAGCAACCAAGACGGGACGGCTCCCTTCAATGAGCAGTTCTTC,CASNQDGTAPFNEQFF
TRBJ2-7,16,-,TRBV5-1,-,TGCGCCAGCAGCCCGGCCTGGGGGGCGAGCTCCTACGAGCAGTACTTC,CASSPAWGASSYEQYF
TRBJ1-4,14,-,TRBV19,-,TGTGCCAGTAGCGGACTCCCAACGGGTGAAAAACTGTTTTTT,CASSGLPTGEKLFF
TRBJ2-5,14,once,TRBV6-1,-,TGTGCCAGCAGTGAAAGGGGGATCCAAGAGACCCAGTACTTC,CASSERGIQETQYF
TRBJ1-2,14,-,TRBV28,-,TGTGCCAGCAGTTTGCACAGGTTTTTCTATGGCTACACCTTC,CASSLHRFFYGYTF
TRBJ1-5,16,-,TRBV6-1,-,TGTGCCAGCAGTGATTTCTCCCGGGGGGACAATCAGCCCCAGCATTTT,CASSDFSRGDNQPQHF
TRBJ2-1,18,-,TRBV5-1,TRBD2,TGCGCCAGCAGCGACGGGGCGGGAGGGGTCAGCTCCTACAATGAGCAGTTCTTC,CASSDGAGGVSSYNEQFF
TRBJ2-6,18,-,TRBV15,-,TGTGCCACCAGCAGGGGGACAAGGCTTCACTCTGGGGCCAACGTCCTGACTTTC,CATSRGTRLHSGANVLTF
TRBJ1-1,15,-,TRBV4-1,-,TGCGCCAGCAGCCAGCTGACCAGGGTTAACACTGAAGCTTTCTTT,CASSQLTRVNTEAFF